This TCR beta chain was sequenced for a study of Graves' ophthalmopathy and Graves' hyperthyroidism. With 4 bases removed from V and 1 base from J, the gap between germline ends came to 7 bases. The CDR3 consists of 12 residues. The germline CDR1 and CDR2 sequences are DFQATT and SNEGSKA (reference sequence). Points from the study as a whole: Both a roughly 64% sensitivity and an approximately 79% specificity characterized the model's predictions of ophthalmopathy progression. The majority of expanded thyroid clonotypes above 0.001 frequency also occurred in blood.

This clonotype was counted ten times or more. What it recognizes is unknown. The authors amplified TCR beta CDR3 regions from RNA transcripts. Following a first-round RT-PCR that used HTBI primers, a second-round multiplex PCR was carried out. TCRdb analysed the multiplex PCR reads with MiXCR anew, one entry per CDR3 protein. The data hold some 1.1 million distinct CDR3 sequences, with about two fifths observed a single time. The chain carries TRBV20-1 and TRBJ1-1; D unresolved. The source is an adult man with Graves' hyperthyroidism. Material: peripheral blood or thyroid tissue (not recorded which). CDR3 coding DNA: TGCAGTGCTAAGTCTGGGAACACTGAAGCTTTCTTT. Residues: CSAKSGNTEAFF.